This entry lists 10 T cell receptor beta chains sequenced from one sample in a study of blood T cells in healthy people across ages. The second PCR ran about 6 to 12 cycles with a sample-barcoded 5' primer and J-beta primers. TCRdb reprocessed the 5' RACE reads via MiXCR and lists one record per CDR3 protein. In the table there are 1.5 million to 2 million distinct CDR3 sequences, about 50% of which are singletons. The source material was blood. The receptor set was obtained from a woman in her thirties or forties in good health.

V and J are TRBV29-1 and TRBJ2-1, with D possibly being TRBD1 (6 bases). CDR3 length: 13 residues. V dropped 0 bases and J dropped 12 bases, with 15 bases sitting between them. Germline V gene sequence: CDR1 SQVTM, CDR2 ANQGSEA. The DNA of the CDR3 is TGCAGCGTTGAAGAATTCAGGGGATCTGGGCAGTTCTTC. As protein: CSVEEFRGSGQFF.

This clonotype was observed a handful of times. This chain joins TRBV6-2 or TRBV6-3 and TRBJ2-3; D assignment may be TRBD1 or TRBD2 (5 bases each). CDR3 length: 11 amino acids. Trimming removed 7 bases from V and 8 bases from J, with 10 bases in between. Germline V gives CDR1 MNHEY, CDR2 SVGEGT. The CDR3 here is CASTTGPTQYF. The CDR3 DNA reads TGTGCCAGCACCACGGGGCCTACGCAGTATTTT.

The rearrangement joins TRBV3-1 to TRBJ2-7; a possible D gene is TRBD1 (5 bases). The CDR3 consists of 16 residues. CDR1 LGHDT and CDR2 YNNKEL come from the germline V gene (reference sequence). V was clipped by 4 bases and J by 1 base, with 17 bases between them. The CDR3 reads CASSPSKRGASYEQYF. The CDR3 DNA reads TGTGCCAGCAGCCCCTCAAAAAGGGGCGCATCCTACGAGCAGTACTTC.

The rearrangement uses TRBV4-3 and TRBJ1-2; unclear D gene. This CDR3 region has 14 residues. CDR1 is LGHNA and CDR2 is YSLEER in the germline V gene. Trimming stripped 1 base from V and 0 bases from J, with 6 bases between. The CDR3 here is CASSQVAANYGYTF. CDR3 DNA sequence: TGCGCCAGCAGCCAAGTCGCCGCTAACTATGGCTACACCTTC.

The J gene is TRBJ1-4, the V gene TRBV12-3 or TRBV12-4, with TRBD1 as a possible D gene (5 bases). CDR3 length: 15 amino acids. V was pared by 8 bases and J by 6 bases, with 19 bases between. The CDR3 loop reads CASGPGGGRDEKLFF. The CDR3 DNA follows: TGTGCCAGCGGCCCTGGGGGGGGACGGGATGAAAAACTGTTTTTT.

The J gene is TRBJ2-2, the V gene TRBV20-1; 8 bases align to TRBD2. Trimming cost V 1 base and J 7 bases; bases outside gene matches: 14. CDR3 length: 17 residues. Germline values: CDR1 DFQATT, CDR2 SNEGSKA (reference sequence). CDR3 loop: CSARGRLAPGIGGELFF. The CDR3, as DNA: TGCAGTGCTAGAGGCCGACTAGCGCCGGGGATTGGCGGGGAGCTGTTTTTT.

This clonotype was recorded only once. The chain employs TRBV5-8 and TRBJ1-5, with a tentative D call TRBD1 (6 bases). Trimming pared 3 bases from V and 5 bases from J, leaving 12 bases between. Germline values: CDR1 SGHTS, CDR2 YDEGEE. The CDR3 loop spans 14 amino acids. The CDR3 region has the DNA TGTGCCAGCAGCTCGGGCAGGGGTCATCAGCCCCAGCATTTT. This translates into CASSSGRGHQPQHF. Full variable domain (rest looked up from reference TRBV5-8 and TRBJ1-5): EAGVTQSPTHLIKTRGQQATLRCSPISGHTSVYWYQQALGLGLQFLLWYDEGEERNRGNFPPRFSGRQFPNYSSELNVNALELEDSALYLCASSSGRGHQPQHFGDGTRLSIL.

V usage is TRBV5-1 and J usage is TRBJ2-5; a possible D gene is TRBD1 (6 bases). The CDR3 is 12 residues long. CDR1 SGHRS and CDR2 YFSETQ come from the germline V gene. The V gene lost 6 bases and the J gene lost 4 bases, with 10 bases spanning the gap. The CDR3 DNA sequence: TGCGCCAGCACCGGACAGACAGAGACCCAGTACTTC. It encodes CASTGQTETQYF.

This clonotype was seen at least ten times. This sequence joins TRBV4-3 and TRBJ1-2; the D gene is possibly TRBD1 (6 bases). The V gene's germline CDR1 is LGHNA and CDR2 YSLEER. The length of the CDR3 is 15 residues. V was shortened by 0 bases and J by 7 bases, with 15 bases between the two germline ends. The CDR3 DNA sequence: TGCGCCAGCAGCCAAGACCTGGGGGCTAAGGGTGGCTACACCTTC. Translated, it gives CASSQDLGAKGGYTF.

The chain has TRBV3-1 and TRBJ2-7; TRBD2 aligns across 8 bases. The V gene's germline CDR1 is LGHDT and CDR2 YNNKEL (reference sequence). The CDR3 is 15 amino acids. The trim removed 4 bases at V and 7 bases at J, leaving 12 bases unmatched. The CDR3, as DNA: TGTGCCAGCAGCCGCAGTCTCCGGGGGGGAGCTGAGCAGTACTTC. Amino acid sequence: CASSRSLRGGAEQYF.